This note documents a single T cell receptor (beta chain) sequence. No antigen is known for it. No much larger clonotype is one base removed from it; base qualities were not supplied. The CDR3 holds 14 amino acids from the cysteine to the phenylalanine. CDR3 DNA is the only sequence kept; it has 42 bases, read in frame from the first base. CDR1 is given as SGHDT and CDR2 as YYEEEE, both from the germline V gene. At the junction V is shortened by 1 base and J by 2 bases, with 8 bases in between. Each collaborating institution followed its own protocols to collect whole blood in K2EDTA tubes. For TCRbeta analysis, collaborator samples were shipped as frozen whole blood, as isolated PBMCs, or as DNA extracted from either sample type. The record originates from a study of blood T cell repertoires in COVID-19 (dated by TCRdb to between 2020 and 2021). Looking at the study overall: The collaborator samples originated in the United States, Italy and Spain and spanned the acute and convalescent phases of COVID-19. The repertoires were released in a freely available public database intended as a resource for research on the immune response to SARS-CoV-2. Where HLA class I and class II types were available, the types were taken from metadata supplied by the sample provider, not from assay-based typing. The prospective study material was composed of cDNA or gDNA derived from T cells, B-cell-depleted T cells, or PBMCs. Subjects who had been exposed to COVID-19, were actively infected with it, or had recovered from it provided the deeply sampled blood TCRbeta repertoires that made up the dataset. Nearly every sample came with metadata listing a de-identified subject ID, COVID-19 status, age in years and sex. Samples were obtained from the ongoing ImmuneRACE study (first 160 participants) and from 1,254 subjects provided by 6 global collaborators.

TCRbeta CDR3 regions were amplified from genomic DNA using the immunoSEQ Assay, a bias-controlled multiplex PCR. For the original study's pipeline: Nucleated cell counts per sample were estimated from amplification of reference gene primers within the assay. To quantify the absolute abundance of each unique TCRbeta CDR3 rearrangement, sequence reads were collapsed and filtered. For each sample, productive Simpson clonality was calculated as the square root of Simpson's diversity index across productive rearrangements. The clones in this table, taken by TCRdb from immuneACCESS, are in-frame only. Not every clone is retained; where verified, under half of the shortfall comes from an unresolved V gene, and the cause of the rest is unknown. That table furnishes V, J and clone size, whereas the DNA furnished D and trimming. A total of roughly 260,000 clones appear in this sample, more than 70% of them only once. The biggest ten clones account for less than 4% of the sample.

The study at large found these results: How much clinical and demographic metadata was included differed by source and by participant, and the metadata was provided uncurated.

This chain is built from TRBV5-6 and TRBJ2-3; the D gene cannot be resolved reliably. Sequencing was carried out using peripheral blood. This clonotype was obtained from a woman aged 18-29 years with acute or convalescent COVID-19. The DNA sequence is as follows: TGTGCCAGCAGCTTGTACCAACTCACAGATACGCAGTATTTT. This translates into CASSLYQLTDTQYF.